Listed here are 4 T cell receptor beta chains from one sample, sequenced in a study of monozygotic twins with inflammatory bowel disease. TCRdb re-called the 5' RACE reads; every CDR3 protein appears as one record, without DNA. Its listing shows approximately 200,000 distinct CDR3 sequences. The sequencing sample was made of blood. Receptors originate from a human donor with ulcerative colitis or Crohn's disease, or a healthy co-twin of an affected twin (not recorded which).

V is TRBV12-5 and J is TRBJ2-5; there is no DNA to check the TCRdb D call of TRBD1. The CDR3 spans 13 residues. Germline V lookup: CDR1 LGHNT, CDR2 FRNRAP. The CDR3 loop is CASGPKGEETQYF.

The gene calls are TRBV5-6 and TRBJ2-3; lacking DNA, the TRBD1 call made by TCRdb goes unchecked. CDR1 and CDR2 (germline): SGHDT, YYEEEE. This CDR3 is 15 amino acids long. The CDR3 reads CASSPTGVRTDTQYF. The whole variable domain, remainder taken from reference TRBV5-6 and TRBJ2-3, is DAGVTQSPTHLIKTRGQQVTLRCSPKSGHDTVSWYQQALGQGPQFIFQYYEEEERQRGNFPDRFSGHQFPNYSSELNVNALLLGDSALYLCASSPTGVRTDTQYFGPGTRLTVL.

This rearrangement joins TRBV12-3 or TRBV12-4 to TRBJ1-1. The CDR3 has 13 amino acids. CDR3 region: CASKFPVNTEAFF.

The V and J genes are TRBV5-1 and TRBJ2-7. Germline CDR1 and CDR2: SGHRS and YFSETQ. This CDR3 has 13 residues. CDR3 sequence reads: CASSWDSSYEQYF.